The 24 T cell receptor beta chains presented below share a single source sample, sequenced in a study of blood T cell repertoires in COVID-19 (dated by TCRdb to the early 2020s). The library was obtained by the immunoSEQ multiplex PCR assay. Sourced from immuneACCESS, this table was stored by TCRdb with only in-frame sequences that have V and J called. A share of the clones is absent; for the studies checked, an unresolved V gene accounts for under half, and the remainder has no known explanation. Here the sample has approximately 220,000 clones; about 85% occur a single time. The top ten hold over 2.5% of the sample. Sequencing was carried out using peripheral blood. Every receptor here comes from a man aged 50 to 59 who had recovered from COVID-19.

The chain uses TRBV5-1 and TRBJ1-1; 8 bases line up with TRBD1. V dropped 2 bases and J dropped 5; count of bases not matched to a gene: 8. The CDR3 is made up of 15 amino acids. Germline CDR1 reads SGHRS; CDR2 reads YFSETQ. CDR3: CASSLFRGQGTEAFF. CDR3 nucleotide sequence: TGCGCCAGCAGCTTATTCAGGGGGCAAGGAACTGAAGCTTTCTTT.

This chain links TRBV7-8 with TRBJ1-1; D not certain. This CDR3 spans 13 amino acids. Trimming stripped 4 bases from V and 6 bases from J, with 12 bases between. Per the germline V gene, CDR1 is SGHVS and CDR2 is FQNEAQ. CDR3 sequence reads: CASSSFPGPEAFF. The CDR3 nucleotides read TGTGCCAGCAGCTCATTCCCGGGTCCTGAAGCTTTCTTT. Full variable domain (outside the CDR3, taken from reference TRBV7-8 and TRBJ1-1): GAGVSQSPRYKVAKRGQDVALRCDPISGHVSLFWYQQALGQGPEFLTYFQNEAQLDKSGLPSDRFFAERPEGSVSTLKIQRTQQEDSAVYLCASSSFPGPEAFFGQGTRLTVV.

This chain uses TRBV24-1 with TRBJ2-3; TRBD1 aligns across 8 bases. The V gene end was trimmed by 7 bases and the J gene end by 4 bases; junction bases not matched to a gene: 9. The CDR3 is 15 amino acids. Per germline, CDR1 KGHDR and CDR2 SFDVKD. The CDR3 sequence: CATSATTGVSDTQYF. For the CDR3, the DNA is TGTGCCACCAGCGCGACGACAGGGGTATCAGATACGCAGTATTTT.

DNA of the CDR3: TGTGCCAGCAGTGAACGGAAGGGGCAGGACGAGCAGTACTTC. It is translated as CASSERKGQDEQYF. V usage is TRBV25-1 and J usage is TRBJ2-7, with D possibly TRBD1 on 5 matching bases. The CDR3 contains 14 residues. Germline CDR1 is MGHDK and CDR2 is SYGVNS. Trimming cost V 2 bases and J 5 bases, with 13 bases left between them.

The rearrangement joins TRBV29-1 to TRBJ1-1; TRBD1 aligns across 8 bases. V lost 7 bases, J lost 3 bases, and 4 bases stayed unmatched. The CDR3 spans 12 residues. Germline V CDR1 and CDR2: SQVTM, ANQGSEA. CDR3: CSAMTGDTEAFF. The CDR3 nucleotides read TGCAGCGCTATGACAGGGGACACTGAAGCTTTCTTT.

In this sample, this clone turned up a few times. The chain employs TRBV7-2 and TRBJ1-3, with 7 positions matching TRBD1. The CDR3 is made up of 16 amino acids. J was trimmed by 1 base and V by 7 bases; bases with no gene match: 10. The V gene's germline CDR1 is SGHTA and CDR2 FQGNSA. CDR3 nucleotides: TGTGCCAGCACCCCTGCGGGCAGGGGGTCTGGAAACACCATATATTTT. It codes for CASTPAGRGSGNTIYF. The whole variable domain, remainder taken from reference TRBV7-2 and TRBJ1-3, is GAGVSQSPSNKVTEKGKDVELRCDPISGHTALYWYRQSLGQGLEFLIYFQGNSAPDKSGLPSDRFSAERTGGSVSTLTIQRTQQEDSAVYLCASTPAGRGSGNTIYFGEGSWLTVV.

The CDR3 loop is CASSQTRGQASTQHF. CDR3 nucleotide sequence: TGTGCCAGCAGCCAAACACGAGGACAGGCCTCGACCCAGCATTTT. The genes are TRBV27 and TRBJ1-5, with 7 bases that match TRBD1. Trimming at V came to 6 bases and at J to 11 bases, leaving 16 bases not matched to a gene. The CDR3 has 15 amino acids. The germline CDR1 and CDR2 sequences are MNHEY and SMNVEV (reference sequence).

V is TRBV27 and J is TRBJ2-7; 8 nucleotides align to TRBD2. Germline V gives CDR1 MNHEY, CDR2 SMNVEV (reference sequence). V lost 3 bases to trimming and J lost 2 bases; unmatched junction nucleotides: 3. The CDR3 consists of 14 residues. CDR3 sequence reads: CASSFGLAPYEQYF. For the CDR3, the DNA is TGTGCCAGCAGTTTTGGACTAGCACCCTACGAGCAGTACTTC.

The J gene is TRBJ2-7, the V gene TRBV9; D perhaps matches TRBD2 (6 bases). The germline V gene encodes CDR1 SGDLS and CDR2 YYNGEE. The ends were cut back, 4 bases at V and 0 bases at J, with 14 bases in the middle. The CDR3 has 15 residues. CDR3 bases: TGTGCCAGCAGCACCGATAGCGGTAGCTCCTACGAGCAGTACTTC. It codes for CASSTDSGSSYEQYF.

CDR3 protein: CAIKQGASTDTQYF. CDR3 DNA: TGTGCCATCAAACAGGGGGCCAGCACAGATACGCAGTATTTT. This chain links TRBV10-3 with TRBJ2-3; 9 nucleotides agree with TRBD1. Unmatched junction bases numbered 2, after V lost 7 bases and J lost 0 bases. This CDR3 comprises 14 residues. The germline CDR1 and CDR2 sequences are ENHRY and SYGVKD.

The chain recombines TRBV12-5 with TRBJ2-1; TRBD1 might be the D (6 bases). Per the germline V gene, CDR1 is LGHNT and CDR2 is FRNRAP. The CDR3 loop spans 11 amino acids. V was cut by 7 bases and J by 10 bases, with 11 bases left in between. CDR3 in amino acids: CASAFRGEQFF. In DNA, the CDR3 is TGTGCTAGTGCCTTTAGGGGGGAGCAGTTCTTC.

The chain joins TRBV5-1 to TRBJ2-5; D is possibly TRBD1 (5 bases). Germline V lookup: CDR1 SGHRS, CDR2 YFSETQ. V lost 4 bases to trimming and J lost 2 bases, with 12 bases between them. The CDR3 is 14 amino acids. Here the CDR3 reads CASSGTGFQETQYF. The CDR3 region has the DNA TGCGCCAGCAGCGGTACAGGATTTCAAGAGACCCAGTACTTC. Variable domain in full (rest from reference TRBV5-1 and TRBJ2-5): KAGVTQTPRYLIKTRGQQVTLSCSPISGHRSVSWYQQTPGQGLQFLFEYFSETQRNKGNFPGRFSGRQFSNSRSEMNVSTLELGDSALYLCASSGTGFQETQYFGPGTRLLVL.

On this clone itself: The same CDR3 is also encoded by other DNA sequences in this sample. This chain links TRBV11-2 with TRBJ1-4; D ambiguous. CDR1 is SGHAT and CDR2 is FQNNGV in the germline V gene. The CDR3 is 15 residues long. The V gene lost 5 bases and the J gene lost 0 bases, with 10 bases spanning the gap. CDR3 residues: CASSLAPATNEKLFF. In DNA form, the CDR3 reads TGTGCCAGCAGCCTGGCACCCGCAACTAATGAAAAACTGTTTTTT.

This clone was detected a few times. The same CDR3 can be traced to other DNA sequences in this sample. V usage is TRBV15 and J usage is TRBJ1-5; 12 nucleotides agree with TRBD1. Trimming removed 2 bases from V and 0 bases from J; junction bases left unmatched: 5. Germline V gene sequence: CDR1 LNHNV, CDR2 YYDKDF (reference sequence). The CDR3 has 18 residues. The CDR3, as DNA: TGTGCCACCAGCAGATCCGGGACAGGGGGCTTTAGCAATCAGCCCCAGCATTTT. Translation: CATSRSGTGGFSNQPQHF.

The gene calls are TRBV4-1 and TRBJ2-7, with D possibly TRBD2 on 5 matching bases. The germline CDR1 and CDR2 sequences are MGHRA and YSYEKL. V was pared by 4 bases and J by 1 base, with 11 bases between. The CDR3 runs 14 residues. The CDR3 spells CASSRLPGSYEQYF. CDR3 DNA: TGCGCCAGCAGCCGTCTTCCGGGATCCTACGAGCAGTACTTC.

This chain uses TRBV4-1 with TRBJ2-5, with TRBD2 identical over 11 bases. The V and J ends lost 5 bases and 4 bases, in that order; junction bases with no gene match: 18. Germline assignment: CDR1 MGHRA and CDR2 YSYEKL. This CDR3 region has 19 residues. The CDR3 sequence is CASSFTRRALAGGGETQYF. Here the CDR3 DNA reads TGCGCCAGCAGCTTCACCCGCAGGGCCCTAGCGGGAGGAGGAGAGACCCAGTACTTC.

The chain recombines TRBV27 with TRBJ2-2; 10 nucleotides align to TRBD1. CDR1 is MNHEY, CDR2 SMNVEV, per germline (reference sequence). This CDR3 is built from 15 residues. V lost 5 bases to trimming and J lost 5 bases; unmatched junction nucleotides: 5. This CDR3 reads CASSQDRGLTGELFF. The CDR3 nucleotides are TGTGCCAGCAGTCAAGACAGGGGGCTGACCGGGGAGCTGTTTTTT.

V and J are TRBV19 and TRBJ1-1, with no clear D. Germline lookup yields CDR1 LNHDA and CDR2 SQIVND (reference sequence). The CDR3 has 15 amino acids. Trimming left V 3 bases short and J 4 bases short, with 15 bases between. The CDR3: CASSIPKATATEAFF. The CDR3 bases are TGTGCCAGTAGTATTCCCAAGGCTACAGCCACTGAAGCTTTCTTT.

CDR3 loop: CASSFRQGGYEQYF. The DNA for the CDR3 is TGTGCCAGCAGCTTTCGACAGGGAGGTTACGAGCAGTACTTC. J is TRBJ2-7 and V is TRBV5-6; D may be TRBD1 (7 bases). Trimming shortened V by 2 bases and J by 4 bases, and 13 bases separated the two germline ends. This CDR3 is 14 amino acids long. CDR1 is SGHDT and CDR2 is YYEEEE in the germline V gene.

This chain joins TRBV3-1 (or the pseudogene TRBV3-2) and TRBJ1-5; no clear D gene. The germline V gene encodes CDR1 LGHDT and CDR2 YNNKEL (reference sequence). The CDR3 length is 14 residues. V dropped 4 bases and J dropped 0 bases, with 7 bases sitting between them. CDR3 region: CASSRTFSNQPQHF. CDR3 sequence (DNA): TGTGCCAGCAGCCGAACTTTTAGCAATCAGCCCCAGCATTTT.

The chain is built from TRBV5-6 and TRBJ1-3; tentatively, D is TRBD1 (5 bases). V was shortened by 0 bases and J by 9 bases, with 10 bases between the two germline ends. Germline V lookup: CDR1 SGHDT, CDR2 YYEEEE. The length of the CDR3 is 13 residues. In nucleotides, the CDR3 is TGTGCCAGCAGCTTGGGGCAGGGTGGCACCATATATTTT. It translates to CASSLGQGGTIYF.

The chain recombines TRBV5-1 with TRBJ2-5, with D maybe TRBD1 (5 bases). Germline V gene data show CDR1 as SGHRS and CDR2 as YFSETQ. The CDR3 runs 15 residues. Trimming left V 0 bases short and J 5 bases short, with 14 bases between. The DNA for the CDR3 is TGCGCCAGCAGCTTGGGAGTATCAGGGATGGAGACCCAGTACTTC. This gives the protein CASSLGVSGMETQYF.

This clone was detected only once. V and J are TRBV9 and TRBJ1-2; 8 nucleotides match TRBD1. CDR3 length equals 19 residues. The germline V gene has CDR1 SGDLS and CDR2 YYNGEE. Germline trimming cut 0 bases from V and 2 bases from J; bases unmatched to any gene: 15. The CDR3 region has the DNA TGTGCCAGCAGCGTAGCTTCCTTCGGCGGGACAGGCGAGAACTATGGCTACACCTTC. Residues: CASSVASFGGTGENYGYTF.

CDR3 region: CASSRLAMSTDTQYF. The CDR3 coding sequence is TGTGCCAGCAGCCGACTAGCGATGAGCACAGATACGCAGTATTTT. V usage is TRBV5-4 and J usage is TRBJ2-3, with 8 positions matching TRBD2. The CDR3 is 15 amino acids. Trimming cost V 4 bases and J 0 bases; bases outside gene matches: 4. The germline V gene has CDR1 SGHNT and CDR2 YYREEE (reference sequence).